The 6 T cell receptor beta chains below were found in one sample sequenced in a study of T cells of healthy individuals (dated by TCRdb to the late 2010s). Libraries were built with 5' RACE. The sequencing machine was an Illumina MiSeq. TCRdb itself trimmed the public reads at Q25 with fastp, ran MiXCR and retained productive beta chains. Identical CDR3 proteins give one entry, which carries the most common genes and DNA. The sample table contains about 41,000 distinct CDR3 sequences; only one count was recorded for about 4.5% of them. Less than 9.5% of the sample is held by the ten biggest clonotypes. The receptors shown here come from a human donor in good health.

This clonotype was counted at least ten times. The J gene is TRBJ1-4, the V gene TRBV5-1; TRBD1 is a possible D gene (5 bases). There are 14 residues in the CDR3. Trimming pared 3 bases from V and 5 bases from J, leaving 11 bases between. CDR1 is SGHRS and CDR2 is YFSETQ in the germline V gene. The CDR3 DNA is TGCGCCAGCAGCTATTTGGGGGGGAATGAAAAACTGTTTTTT. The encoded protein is CASSYLGGNEKLFF.

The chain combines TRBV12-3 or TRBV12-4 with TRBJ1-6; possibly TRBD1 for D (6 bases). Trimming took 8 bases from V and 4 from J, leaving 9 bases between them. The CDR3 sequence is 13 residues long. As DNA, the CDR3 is TGTGCCAGCGGACAGCGATATAATTCACCCCTCCACTTT. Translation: CASGQRYNSPLHF.

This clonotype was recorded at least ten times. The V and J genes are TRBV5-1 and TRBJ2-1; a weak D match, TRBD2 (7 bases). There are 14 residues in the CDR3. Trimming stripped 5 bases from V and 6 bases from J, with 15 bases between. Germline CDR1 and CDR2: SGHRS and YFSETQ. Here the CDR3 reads CASRLGGAVNEQFF. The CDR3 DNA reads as TGCGCCAGCAGGCTGGGGGGGGCCGTCAATGAGCAGTTCTTC.

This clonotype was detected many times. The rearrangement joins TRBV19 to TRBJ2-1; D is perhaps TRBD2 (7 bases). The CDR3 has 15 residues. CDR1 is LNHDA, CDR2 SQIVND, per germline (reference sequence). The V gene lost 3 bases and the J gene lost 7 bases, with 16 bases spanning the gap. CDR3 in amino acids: CASSISGGPLNEQFF. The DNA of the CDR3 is TGTGCCAGTAGTATCTCGGGGGGCCCCTTAAATGAGCAGTTCTTC.

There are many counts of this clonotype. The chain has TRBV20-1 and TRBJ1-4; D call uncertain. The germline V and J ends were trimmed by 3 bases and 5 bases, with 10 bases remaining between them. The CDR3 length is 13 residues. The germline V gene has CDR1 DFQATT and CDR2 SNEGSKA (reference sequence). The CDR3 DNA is TGCAGTGCTAGGGGTAGGGCGAATGAAAAACTGTTTTTT. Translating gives CSARGRANEKLFF.

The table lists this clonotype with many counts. CDR3 region: CSVAGRLNTEAFF. The CDR3 DNA is TGCAGCGTCGCCGGCCGACTGAACACTGAAGCTTTCTTT. The chain uses TRBV29-1 and TRBJ1-1; D uncertain. The V and J ends lost 6 bases and 0 bases respectively, with 11 bases between them. The CDR3 is 13 residues long. CDR1 and CDR2 (germline): SQVTM, ANQGSEA.